This T cell receptor (beta chain) derives from a study of T-cell reconstitution after alpha-beta-depleted transplantation in children. This clonotype turned up a few times. Trimming at V came to 4 bases and at J to 2 bases, leaving 5 bases not matched to a gene. The CDR3 loop spans 15 amino acids. The germline V gene has CDR1 SEHNR and CDR2 FQNEAQ (reference sequence). TCRbeta library preparation incorporated unique molecular identifiers. TCRdb passed the PCR reads through MiXCR, listing each CDR3 protein once. The table lists approximately 520,000 distinct CDR3 sequences, about 30% of them singletons.

The TCR sequence derives from a human donor who donated a stem cell graft to a child with aplastic anemia. Sequenced here: PBMCs from the stem cell graft donor, sampled from the stem cell graft. The rearrangement joins TRBV7-9 to TRBJ2-7; TRBD1 agrees at 10 bases. CDR3 amino acids: CASSSSGQGAYEQYF. The CDR3 DNA sequence: TGTGCCAGCAGCTCATCAGGACAGGGGGCCTACGAGCAGTACTTC.